Below are 22 T cell receptor beta chains sequenced from a single sample in a study of T cell responses to AZD1222 COVID-19 vaccine. TCRdb keeps only in-frame clones here, not all; method: immunoSEQ multiplex PCR. The table shows about 110,000 clones, with approximately 94% occurring only once. The sample in question was peripheral blood, obtained 28 days after the second AZD1222 dose. The receptor set was obtained from an adult who received the AZD1222 COVID-19 vaccine.

The chain employs TRBV6-2 or TRBV6-3 and TRBJ1-5; perhaps TRBD1 as D (5 bases). Trimming stripped 5 bases from V and 3 bases from J, with 17 bases between. The CDR3 totals 16 residues. The V gene's germline CDR1 is MNHEY and CDR2 SVGEGT. The chain's CDR3 is CASSVFGGELNQPQHF. The CDR3 coding sequence is TGTGCCAGCAGTGTCTTTGGGGGGGAACTCAATCAGCCCCAGCATTTT.

The V call is TRBV7-7, the J call TRBJ2-1; D may be TRBD1 (5 bases). Trimming removed 4 bases at V and 6 bases at J, with 10 bases between. The CDR3 runs to 13 residues. Germline-derived CDR1 and CDR2 are SSHAT and FNYEAQ (reference sequence). CDR3 sequence reads: CASSYDRINEQFF. The CDR3 DNA reads TGTGCCAGCAGCTACGACAGAATCAATGAGCAGTTCTTC.

The rearrangement uses TRBV4-1 and TRBJ1-3; 8 bases fit TRBD1. V lost 5 bases, J lost 4 bases, and 7 bases stayed unmatched. In germline, CDR1 is MGHRA, CDR2 YSYEKL. The CDR3 runs 15 residues. CDR3 bases: TGCGCCAGCAGCTACCAGGGGGCGGCCGGAAACACCATATATTTT. Its translation is CASSYQGAAGNTIYF.

This chain connects TRBV27 to TRBJ1-1, with a weak D call TRBD1 (6 bases). V lost 5 bases and J 2 bases, leaving 18 bases between the germline ends. The germline CDR1 and CDR2 sequences are MNHEY and SMNVEV (reference sequence). The CDR3 spans 16 residues. CDR3 loop: CASSPSRQAFNTEAFF. The DNA for the CDR3 is TGTGCCAGCAGTCCAAGCCGACAGGCGTTCAACACTGAAGCTTTCTTT.

The chain joins TRBV4-1 to TRBJ1-2, with 7 bases that match TRBD1. V lost 4 bases, J lost 3 bases, and 8 bases stayed unmatched. The germline CDR1 and CDR2 sequences are MGHRA and YSYEKL. CDR3 length: 15 amino acids. Written as DNA, the CDR3 is TGCGCCAGCAGCCCCCGACAGGGAGTTGACTATGGCTACACCTTC. It codes for CASSPRQGVDYGYTF.

The rearrangement joins TRBV6-4 to TRBJ1-2; 7 positions agree with TRBD1. The J segment lost 4 bases and the V segment lost 3 bases, leaving 2 bases of the junction unmatched. The V gene's germline CDR1 is MRHNA and CDR2 SNTAGT. The CDR3 length is 13 residues. The CDR3 sequence is CASSEQGSYGYTF. The CDR3 nucleotides read TGTGCCAGCAGTGAACAGGGGTCCTATGGCTACACCTTC.

The chain joins TRBV21-1 to TRBJ1-1. TRBV21-1 is given as a pseudogene. There are 15 residues in the CDR3. The CDR3 region is CASSKVGKDCTEAFF. The CDR3 coding sequence is TGTGCCAGCAGCAAAGTGGGTAAAGACTGCACTGAAGCTTTCTTT.

The V gene is TRBV5-6, the J gene TRBJ1-2, with 10 positions matching TRBD1. V gave up 4 bases and J gave up 3 bases; unmatched junction bases: 18. Germline V lookup: CDR1 SGHDT, CDR2 YYEEEE. The CDR3 is 19 residues long. CDR3 in amino acids: CASSPTPPGQGVPYYGYTF. CDR3 DNA: TGTGCCAGCAGCCCCACCCCCCCCGGACAGGGGGTCCCCTACTATGGCTACACCTTC.

CDR3 DNA: TGTGCCAGCAGCTGGACAGAAACGAACTATGGCTACACCTTC. Amino acid sequence: CASSWTETNYGYTF. The chain joins TRBV11-2 to TRBJ1-2, with D perhaps matching TRBD1 (6 bases). Trimming took off 4 bases at V and 2 bases at J, with 11 bases between the two ends. This CDR3 comprises 14 residues. CDR1 is SGHAT and CDR2 is FQNNGV in the germline V gene. Drawing the rest from reference TRBV11-2 and TRBJ1-2, the complete variable domain is EAGVAQSPRYKIIEKRQSVAFWCNPISGHATLYWYQQILGQGPKLLIQFQNNGVVDDSQLPKDRFSAERLKGVDSTLKIQPAKLEDSAVYLCASSWTETNYGYTFGSGTRLTVV.

The rearrangement uses TRBV19 and TRBJ2-7; 8 bases fit TRBD2. Looked up from germline, CDR1 is LNHDA and CDR2 is SQIVND (reference sequence). J was trimmed by 3 bases and V by 5 bases; bases with no gene match: 6. The CDR3 runs to 14 residues. Here the CDR3 DNA reads TGTGCCAGTAGTGTCGGACTAGCTCACTACGAGCAGTACTTC. Protein: CASSVGLAHYEQYF.

V usage is TRBV6-5 and J usage is TRBJ1-1; D unclear. The CDR3 runs to 15 residues. The germline CDR1 and CDR2 sequences are MNHEY and SVGAGI. Trimming cost V 8 bases and J 4 bases, with 20 bases left between them. CDR3 DNA: TGTGCCAGCCACACCCTGGCCCTGGTCATCACTGAAGCTTTCTTT. Its protein product is CASHTLALVITEAFF.

V and J are TRBV5-1 and TRBJ1-3, with D perhaps matching TRBD1 (6 bases). The germline CDR1 and CDR2 sequences are SGHRS and YFSETQ. V was shortened by 2 bases and J by 1 base, with 13 bases between the two germline ends. CDR3 length: 16 residues. The CDR3 bases are TGCGCCAGCAGCTTAGGGGGTTCAATATCTGGAAACACCATATATTTT. Protein sequence: CASSLGGSISGNTIYF.

This clone showed up just once. The chain has TRBV12-5 and TRBJ1-2; D is possibly TRBD1 (6 bases). Between the trimmed V and J ends, which lost 6 bases and 7 bases, there was a span of 27 bases. This CDR3 is built from 17 residues. The germline V gene encodes CDR1 LGHNT and CDR2 FRNRAP. In DNA, the CDR3 is TGTGCTAGTGGCCAGGATTTCCAGACAGGCATCGTAAGTGGCTACACCTTC. This sequence encodes CASGQDFQTGIVSGYTF.

V usage is TRBV27 and J usage is TRBJ1-2; D remains unclear. Germline V gene data show CDR1 as MNHEY and CDR2 as SMNVEV (reference sequence). Trimming took off 3 bases at V and 3 bases at J, with 23 bases between the two ends. The CDR3 runs 18 residues. CDR3 DNA: TGTGCCAGCAGTTTCCGGTCATCCCCCGCGGGCTGGGACTATGGCTACACCTTC. It translates to CASSFRSSPAGWDYGYTF.

The chain carries TRBV7-9 and TRBJ2-1, with D perhaps given as TRBD1 or TRBD2 (5 bases each). This CDR3 is 18 amino acids long. V shed 5 bases and J shed 8 bases, with 28 bases lying between them. CDR1 is SEHNR and CDR2 is FQNEAQ in the germline V gene (reference sequence). The CDR3 reads CASSAVAGGRALFYEQFF. In DNA, the CDR3 is TGTGCCAGCAGCGCCGTTGCGGGTGGCAGGGCTCTTTTCTATGAGCAGTTCTTC.

The chain carries TRBV11-2 and TRBJ2-1, with D possibly TRBD1 on 6 matching bases. CDR1 and CDR2 from the germline V gene are SGHAT and FQNNGV. This CDR3 is 14 amino acids long. V lost 5 bases to trimming and J lost 7 bases, with 15 bases between them. The CDR3 DNA sequence: TGTGCCAGCAGCCCTCGGACAGTATCGAATGAGCAGTTCTTC. This codes for CASSPRTVSNEQFF.

The V gene is TRBV7-2, the J gene TRBJ2-7, with 7 bases aligning to TRBD1. V lost 5 bases to trimming and J lost 5 bases; unmatched junction nucleotides: 15. The CDR3 totals 16 residues. CDR1 is SGHTA and CDR2 is FQGNSA in the germline V gene. CDR3 nucleotides: TGTGCCAGCAGCCCAGAAACCGGGACAGATCTCCACGAGCAGTACTTC. This sequence encodes CASSPETGTDLHEQYF.

This sequence joins TRBV10-2 and TRBJ1-4; 7 nucleotides align to TRBD1. The CDR3 consists of 13 residues. Germline assignment: CDR1 WSHSY and CDR2 SAAADI. J gave up 7 bases and V 11 bases, and 10 bases lay outside the gene matches. CDR3 protein: CAGGGGVSEKLFF. In DNA, the CDR3 is TGCGCCGGGGGAGGGGGCGTTAGTGAAAAACTGTTTTTT.

The V gene is TRBV7-9, the J gene TRBJ2-1, with D possibly matching TRBD2 (6 bases). Trimming left V 5 bases short and J 13 bases short, with 24 bases between. The CDR3 loop spans 15 amino acids. Germline V gives CDR1 SEHNR, CDR2 FQNEAQ (reference sequence). The CDR3 region is CASSRRNAGGKAQFF. The CDR3, as DNA: TGTGCCAGCAGCCGACGAAATGCGGGCGGGAAGGCTCAGTTCTTC.

Worth noting for this clone: An end of the junction does not agree with germline; a read error may underlie this. The J gene is TRBJ2-2, the V gene TRBV20-1; the D is unclear. The germline CDR1 and CDR2 sequences are DFQATT and SNEGSKA (reference sequence). The CDR3 spans 12 residues. CDR3 nucleotides: TGCAGTGCTAGTCGGAACCCCGGGGAGCTGTTTTTT. Encoded protein: CSASRNPGELFF.

J is TRBJ1-6 and V is TRBV27; 7 bases line up with TRBD1. The CDR3 totals 16 residues. Germline V gene data show CDR1 as MNHEY and CDR2 as SMNVEV (reference sequence). V gave up 7 bases and J gave up 10 bases; unmatched junction bases: 16. This chain's CDR3 is CASNPQMGQWGSPLHF. The CDR3 DNA reads as TGTGCCAGCAACCCCCAGATGGGACAGTGGGGGTCACCCCTCCACTTT.

This clone was seen a single time. The chain links TRBV20-1 to TRBJ1-5; D uncertain. Deletions cut 3 bases from V and 0 bases from J, with 12 bases between. The germline gives CDR1 DFQATT, CDR2 SNEGSKA (reference sequence). The CDR3 covers 15 residues. The chain's CDR3 is CSASQSGVSNQPQHF. In DNA form, the CDR3 reads TGCAGTGCTAGTCAATCCGGGGTTAGCAATCAGCCCCAGCATTTT.